This T cell receptor (beta chain) was captured by sequencing in a study of T cell responses to AZD1222 COVID-19 vaccine. Study-level results: AZD1222 recipients seropositive at baseline numbered only 6 or 7. White British ancestry dominated among donors, who included more females, and clonal diversity was possibly underestimated. Repertoire sampling happened only post peak T cell response.

This CDR3 region has 16 residues. V lost 4 bases to trimming and J lost 2 bases, with 15 bases between them. From germline, CDR1 is SGHAT and CDR2 FQNNGV. Produced via immunoSEQ multiplex PCR; TCRdb's table is partial and in-frame only. The sample holds 150,000 to 250,000 clones, around 93% seen once. Comment on this clone: The antigen is not known.

This sample comprised peripheral blood, obtained 28 days after the second AZD1222 dose. The chain uses TRBV11-2 and TRBJ1-3; the D gene is possibly TRBD1 (6 bases). The clonotype originates from an adult who received the AZD1222 COVID-19 vaccine. In DNA form, the CDR3 reads TGTGCCAGCAGCTCCTACACAGGGCCCCCTGGAAACACCATATATTTT. This sequence encodes CASSSYTGPPGNTIYF.